These 7 T cell receptor beta chains share one sample of origin, sequenced in a study of T cell clonotyping in hematopoietic cell transplantation. Clones were sequenced by immunoSEQ multiplex PCR, and TCRdb holds only the in-frame ones, with some missing. The repertoire has about 2,500 clones, about three quarters of them found once; the top ten carry roughly 34%. Sequencing used peripheral blood mononuclear cells, obtained 180 days after allogeneic stem cell transplant. These receptor sequences come from a male patient between 55 and 70 years old who had an allogeneic stem cell transplant, so T cells may come from the graft donor. Some clones in this sample may be carry-over from other donors' samples.

This clone has only a few counts. The chain carries TRBV7-6 and TRBJ2-3; TRBD1 matches 7 bases. The CDR3 totals 16 residues. Germline V gives CDR1 SGHVS, CDR2 FNYEAQ. Germline trimming cut 5 bases from V and 0 bases from J; bases unmatched to any gene: 8. CDR3 residues: CASSLGQEISTDTQYF. The CDR3 coding sequence is TGTGCCAGCAGCCTAGGACAGGAGATTAGCACAGATACGCAGTATTTT.

V gene TRBV30 combines with J gene TRBJ2-3, with D perhaps TRBD2 (5 bases). The CDR3 length is 15 residues. The germline V gene encodes CDR1 GTSNPN and CDR2 SVGIG (reference sequence). Trimming took off 8 bases at V and 3 bases at J, with 21 bases between the two ends. CDR3 DNA sequence: TGTGCCCGGTCCGCCCTAGCAGACTCGACAGATACGCAGTATTTT. This codes for CARSALADSTDTQYF.

The chain links TRBV6-5 to TRBJ2-7, with TRBD2 as a possible D gene (5 bases). Germline V gene data show CDR1 as MNHEY and CDR2 as SVGAGI. V lost 4 bases and J lost 3, with 13 bases in between. This CDR3 contains 14 residues. The DNA for the CDR3 is TGTGCCAGCAGTTTAGAGCGGCAGATCTACGAGCAGTACTTC. It yields the protein CASSLERQIYEQYF.

The chain has TRBV30 and TRBJ1-1; no reliable D call. The CDR3 contains 11 residues. Trimming pared 5 bases from V and 8 bases from J, leaving 12 bases between. Germline values: CDR1 GTSNPN, CDR2 SVGIG (reference sequence). The CDR3 is CAWDKYGEAFF. The CDR3 DNA reads TGTGCCTGGGACAAGTATGGAGAAGCTTTCTTT.

This clone was seen only once. The chain has TRBV7-9 and TRBJ1-2; maybe TRBD1 (5 bases). Germline loops: CDR1 SEHNR, CDR2 FQNEAQ (reference sequence). The CDR3 is 17 residues long. Trimming cost V 1 base and J 0 bases, with 15 bases left between them. The CDR3 sequence: CASSLEGRGLPNYGYTF. CDR3 nucleotides: TGTGCCAGCAGCTTAGAAGGAAGGGGTCTCCCTAACTATGGCTACACCTTC.

In this sample, this clone turned up a few times. This chain connects TRBV28 to TRBJ1-6; D is uncertain. V lost 6 bases and J 8 bases, leaving 11 bases between the germline ends. Germline V lookup: CDR1 MDHEN, CDR2 SYDVKM. The CDR3 spans 13 residues. The CDR3 is CASSLPGDSPLHF. The CDR3 DNA follows: TGTGCCAGCAGCCTTCCGGGTGATTCACCCCTCCACTTT.

This clone was detected a few times. The chain combines TRBV5-4 with TRBJ2-3, with D perhaps TRBD2 (5 bases). With 1 base removed from V and 0 bases from J, the gap between germline ends came to 18 bases. The CDR3 is 18 residues long. CDR1 is SGHNT, CDR2 YYREEE, per germline (reference sequence). CDR3 bases: TGTGCCAGCAGCTTGCCGGATGGGCGGGTAACTAGCACAGATACGCAGTATTTT. Protein: CASSLPDGRVTSTDTQYF.